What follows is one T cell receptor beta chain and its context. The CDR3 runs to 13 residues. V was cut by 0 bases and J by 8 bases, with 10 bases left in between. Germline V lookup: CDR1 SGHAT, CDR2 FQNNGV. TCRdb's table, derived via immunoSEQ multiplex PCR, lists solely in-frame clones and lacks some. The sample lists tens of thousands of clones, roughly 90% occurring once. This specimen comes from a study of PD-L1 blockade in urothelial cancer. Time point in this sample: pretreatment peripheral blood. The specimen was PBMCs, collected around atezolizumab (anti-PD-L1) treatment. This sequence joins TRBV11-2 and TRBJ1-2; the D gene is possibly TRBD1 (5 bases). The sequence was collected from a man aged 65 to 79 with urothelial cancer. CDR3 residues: CASSLDVGVGYTF. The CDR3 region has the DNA TGTGCCAGCAGCTTAGATGTAGGGGTCGGCTACACCTTC.